This section outlines one T cell receptor (beta chain) sequence together with its context. Its binding antigen is unknown. The record has no base qualities; no much larger clone is one base away. Library method: the immunoSEQ multiplex PCR assay. For TCR sequencing, RNA was extracted from every sample and reverse transcribed into cDNA to serve as template. SuperScript III was used for first-strand cDNA synthesis, primed with a 2:1 mix of oligo-dT and random hexamers. A synthetic immune receptor repertoire was used to assess amplification bias, and residual bias was removed computationally. In the paper's pipeline: Raw reads were preprocessed for error removal, and CDR3 was defined according to IMGT conventions as running from the conserved cysteine to phenylalanine. Clonality was computed by normalizing Shannon entropy by log2 of the number of productive unique TCRs and subtracting the result from 1. Whether each scalp clone was CD4 or CD8 was inferred by checking scalp TCRbeta sequences against the CD4 and CD8 repertoires from sorted blood. TCRdb's version of the immuneACCESS table is confined to in-frame rearrangements and falls short of the full clone set. An unresolved V gene accounts for under half of the shortfall where checked; the remainder is of unknown origin. V and J calls and clone size follow that table, whereas D and trimming were derived from the DNA. The sample has some 110,000 clones on record, roughly 63% of them singletons. The biggest ten clones account for 25% to 35% of the sample.

The meaning of the sample's time point label: about 4 weeks on oral tofacitinib. Explained via the paper, the treatment or condition label denotes: oral pan-JAK inhibitor, 5-10 mg twice daily. Lesional scalp punch biopsies and peripheral blood were collected from alopecia areata patients. PBMCs were isolated by density centrifugation and stained for CD3, CD4 and CD8, and CD4+ and CD8+ T cells were sorted on a FACSAria. The sample originates from a study of CD8+ T cells in alopecia areata (dated 2018 in TCRdb). For context, the study as a whole: The treated patients took part in an open-label pilot trial in which moderate-to-severe alopecia areata was treated with oral tofacitinib at 5 to 10 mg twice daily. Patients stayed on tofacitinib for 6 to 18 months and then had 6 months of follow-up off drug so that delayed response and recurrence could be assessed. For the treated patients, the SALT score, which quantifies what percentage of scalp surface area is affected, served as the measure of disease severity. High-throughput TCRbeta sequencing was used to examine T cell clonal expansion in alopecia areata in both the C3H/HeJ mouse model and human patients. On the human side, TCRbeta sequencing was run on scalp tissue and on sorted CD4+ and CD8+ peripheral blood T cells from healthy controls and from alopecia areata patients with either patchy or totalis/universalis disease. Tofacitinib-treated patients had biopsies at baseline and at 4 and 24 weeks of treatment, with a later scalp biopsy in several patients. Scalp clonality was compared among normal scalp (n=4), patchy alopecia areata scalp (n=8), and alopecia totalis/universalis scalp (n=8). The RNA source kit depended on sample type: the PAXgene miRNA kit for fixed scalp, the miRNeasy kit for PBMCs, and the RNeasy kit for mouse skin. TCRbeta CDR3 regions were amplified by immunoSEQ multiplex PCR using 35 Vbeta forward and 13 Jbeta reverse primers.

V sheds 4 bases and J sheds 4 bases, leaving 13 bases between their ends. According to the germline V gene (reference sequence), CDR1 reads GTSNPN and CDR2 reads SVGIG. The CDR3, from cysteine to phenylalanine, totals 13 residues. Just the 39-base CDR3 DNA is kept, in frame starting at base 1. Overall study outcomes, separate from this receptor: Tofacitinib significantly decreased scalp clonality and the number of expanded CD8+ clones among the top 100 scalp clones. Compared with normal scalp, lesional scalp had higher clonality and more expanded CD8+ clones, particularly in alopecia totalis/universalis, a pattern that suggests antigenic drive. Unlike mouse skin, which is dominated by gammadelta T cells, normal human skin has resident alphabeta T cells that are also sequenced, and this complicates analysis of the scalp TCR repertoire. TCR sequences shared between patients were less clear than in mice, possibly partly because of HLA diversity in the patient population. During tofacitinib treatment, many expanded lesional clones remained in scalp and blood, and this persistence may partly explain relapse after treatment is stopped. Because the treated cohort was small and had just a single nonresponder, larger studies are needed to establish links between baseline CD8+ expansion and response.

This receptor was identified in a human donor with alopecia areata. This specimen consisted of CD8+ T cells sorted from blood, obtained at week 4, from a patient treated with tofacitinib. The chain couples TRBV30 to TRBJ1-1; the D gene is perhaps TRBD1, from 6 matching bases. The DNA reads TGTGCCTGGACTGACACAGGGATCACTGAAGCTTTCTTT. Translated, this gives CAWTDTGITEAFF.